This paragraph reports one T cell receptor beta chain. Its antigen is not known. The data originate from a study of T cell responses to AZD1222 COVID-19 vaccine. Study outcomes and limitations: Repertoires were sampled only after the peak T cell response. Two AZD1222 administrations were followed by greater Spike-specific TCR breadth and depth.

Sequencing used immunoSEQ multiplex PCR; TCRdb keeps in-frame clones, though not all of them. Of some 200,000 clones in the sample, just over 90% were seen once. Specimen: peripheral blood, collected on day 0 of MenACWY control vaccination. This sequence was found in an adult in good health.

CDR3 loop: CASSFGQGGTEAFF. The CDR3 DNA reads as TGTGCCAGCAGCTTCGGACAGGGTGGTACTGAAGCTTTCTTT. The genes are TRBV7-9 and TRBJ1-1; TRBD1 agrees at 8 bases. Trimming at V came to 3 bases and at J to 5 bases, leaving 5 bases not matched to a gene. The CDR3 extends over 14 amino acids. Germline CDR1 reads SEHNR; CDR2 reads FQNEAQ (reference sequence).